This record concerns one TCR beta chain sequence. The target antigen is unknown. These data come from a study of blood T cells in healthy people across ages. The CDR3 runs to 14 residues. V lost 10 bases and J lost 5; bases outside the gene matches: 11. Germline V gene sequence: CDR1 LGHNT, CDR2 FRNRAP. Alongside a J-beta primer mix, a sample-barcoded 5' primer served in a second PCR lasting roughly 7 to 11 cycles. TCRdb independently ran MiXCR on the 5' RACE reads; one entry per CDR3 protein. The profile shows some 760,000 distinct CDR3 sequences, roughly 25% of them singletons. Extracted total RNA amounted to at least 6 micrograms for each sample. Study-wide findings and caveats: Age advanced and TCR beta diversity per million T cells fell, roughly linearly.

Separately, the same data were catalogued under a study of T cells of mothers and their children.

The rearrangement uses TRBV12-5 and TRBJ2-5; 9 bases line up with TRBD1. The clonotype comes from a boy under 18 in good health. The sample taken for sequencing was blood. The CDR3 protein is CAIGTGHNEETQYF. DNA of the CDR3: TGTGCTATTGGGACAGGGCATAATGAGGAGACCCAGTACTTC.